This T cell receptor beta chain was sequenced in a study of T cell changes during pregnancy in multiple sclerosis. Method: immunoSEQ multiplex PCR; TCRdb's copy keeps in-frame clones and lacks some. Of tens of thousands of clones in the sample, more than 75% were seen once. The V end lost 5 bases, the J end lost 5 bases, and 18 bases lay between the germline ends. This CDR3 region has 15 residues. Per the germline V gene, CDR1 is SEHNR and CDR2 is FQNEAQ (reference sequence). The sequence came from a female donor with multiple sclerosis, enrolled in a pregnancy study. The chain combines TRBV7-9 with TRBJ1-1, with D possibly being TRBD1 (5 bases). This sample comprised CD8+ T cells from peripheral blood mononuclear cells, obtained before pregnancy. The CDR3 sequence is CASSALDTFGTEAFF. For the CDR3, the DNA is TGTGCCAGCAGCGCCTTGGACACGTTTGGGACTGAAGCTTTCTTT. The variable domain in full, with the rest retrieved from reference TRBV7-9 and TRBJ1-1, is DTGVSQNPRHKITKRGQNVTFRCDPISEHNRLYWYRQTLGQGPEFLTYFQNEAQLEKSRLLSDRFSAERPKGSFSTLEIQRTEQGDSAMYLCASSALDTFGTEAFFGQGTRLTVV.